This T cell receptor (beta chain) was sequenced in a study of T cells in Graves' hyperthyroidism and ophthalmopathy. Deletions cut 8 bases from V and 1 base from J, with 9 bases between. Germline V gene lookup returns CDR1 MRHNA and CDR2 SNTAGT. This CDR3 spans 13 amino acids. Amplification targeted TCR beta CDR3 regions from RNA transcripts. The HTBI primer set was used in a first-round RT-PCR of the TCR CDR3. MiXCR, run by TCRdb on the multiplex PCR reads, gives a single entry per CDR3 protein. The sample carries 30,000 to 45,000 distinct CDR3 sequences, around half recorded once. This clonotype has at least ten counts.

The sequence derives from a man aged 35-49 years with Graves' ophthalmopathy. The V gene is TRBV6-4, the J gene TRBJ1-5, with D unresolved. Sequences were obtained from blood. The CDR3 nucleotides read TGTGCCAGCTTGCTCGGGAGCAATCAGCCCCAGCATTTT. Its protein is CASLLGSNQPQHF.